This paragraph reports one T cell receptor (beta chain). The record originates from a study of blood T cell repertoires in COVID-19. Background on the study: Both acute and convalescent COVID-19 samples were obtained from the United States, Italy and Spain. The cDNA or gDNA used as material had been derived from T cells, B-cell-depleted T cells, or PBMCs.

Germline CDR1 MGHRA, CDR2 YSYEKL. V shed 6 bases and J shed 5 bases, with 16 bases lying between them. There are 14 residues in the CDR3. Authors' processing steps: The assay estimated nucleated cells by amplifying reference gene primers. Here immunoSEQ multiplex PCR was the method, and the copy in TCRdb shows in-frame clones only, minus some. The V and J calls and clone size are taken from that table; D and trimming were inferred from the DNA. The sample contains about 130,000 clones, roughly 90% of which appear only once. The receptor comes from a man aged 45 to 65 with active or convalescent COVID-19. The V and J genes are TRBV4-1 and TRBJ1-2, with TRBD1 as a possible D gene (5 bases). Sequenced: peripheral blood. CDR3 sequence: CASSDGREGYGYTF. In DNA, the CDR3 is TGCGCCAGCAGTGACGGGCGGGAGGGGTATGGCTACACCTTC.